This T cell receptor beta chain was sequenced in a study of blood T cell repertoires in COVID-19 (dated by TCRdb to about 2020). The study in broad terms: Samples from collaborators originated in the United States, Italy and Spain and spanned both the acute and convalescent phases of COVID-19. The samples were drawn from the first 160 participants of the ongoing ImmuneRACE study and from over a thousand subjects provided by 6 global collaborators. A freely available public database, intended as a resource for researchers studying the immune response to SARS-CoV-2, is where the repertoires were released. The material from the prospective study consisted of cDNA or gDNA derived from T cells, B-cell-depleted T cells, or PBMCs. Where available, HLA class I and class II types were obtained from metadata supplied by the sample provider rather than from assay-based typing. Nearly every sample came with metadata listing a de-identified subject ID, COVID-19 status, age in years and sex. The dataset comprised deeply sampled blood TCRbeta repertoires from subjects exposed to, actively infected with, or recovered from COVID-19. The study at large found these results: Clinical and demographic metadata were provided uncurated, with the amount varying by source and participant.

Whole blood was collected in K2EDTA tubes by collaborating institutions according to the institutions' own protocols. For TCRbeta analysis, collaborators shipped samples in one of three forms: frozen whole blood, isolated PBMCs, or DNA extracted from either of those sample types. The immunoSEQ Assay, a bias-controlled multiplex PCR, was used to amplify TCRbeta CDR3 regions from genomic DNA. The paper's data handling went like this. Within the assay, amplification of reference gene primers was used to estimate how many nucleated cells each sample contained. Sequence reads were collapsed and filtered to measure the absolute abundance of every unique TCRbeta CDR3 rearrangement. For each sample, productive Simpson clonality was calculated as the square root of Simpson's diversity index over productive rearrangements. This immuneACCESS table, as held by TCRdb, lists in-frame sequences with V and J called but not all clones. Of the missing ones, under half trace to an unresolved V gene in checked studies; the others have no known cause. From that table come the V and J calls and clone size; the DNA was used to work out D and trimming. For this sample there are 100,000 to 150,000 clones; approximately 80% appear just once. In total, the top ten clones hold roughly 9% of the sample.

Details on this clone: No cognate antigen has been identified for it. Qualities for individual bases were not recorded, and no much larger clone is one base off.

This TCR was recovered from a woman aged 55-70 years with active or convalescent COVID-19. What was sequenced was peripheral blood.

This receptor carries the CDR3 CACPRGPGNTIYF. The nucleotides are TGTGCCTGCCCCAGGGGGCCTGGAAACACCATATATTTT. Recombination linked TRBV7-9 to TRBJ1-3, with 8 bases in between that match TRBD1. Its CDR3 holds 13 amino acids, cysteine through phenylalanine. Just the 39-base CDR3 DNA is kept, in frame starting at base 1. The germline V gene (reference sequence) gives CDR1 as SEHNR and CDR2 as FQNEAQ. The germline V end is reduced by 11 bases and the J end by 2 bases; junction bases left unmatched: 5.